Listed below are T cell receptor beta chains from one sample, sequenced in a study of neurological immune-mediated disorders. TCRdb independently ran MiXCR on the 5' RACE reads; one entry per CDR3 protein. Among about 120,000 distinct CDR3 sequences, about 3.2% were seen once, and the ten largest hold 1.3%. The sample comprised PBMCs. The source is a woman aged 25 to 39 with multiple sclerosis. CDR3s include the opening cysteine and the closing phenylalanine or tryptophan. A D gene is named only where the DNA matches it firmly. Size is stated for part of the rows, as once, few or many counts, or as a class when the clone is expanded.

j_gene,abundance,d_gene,v_gene,CDR3aa,CDR3nt
TRBJ1-2,many,NA,TRBV4-3,CASSLKYPGEGGYTF,TGCGCCAGCAGCCTAAAATACCCAGGGGAGGGTGGCTACACCTTC
TRBJ2-3,many,TRBD2,TRBV27,CASSLRAGVPADTQYF,TGTGCCAGCAGTTTAAGGGCGGGAGTACCGGCAGATACGCAGTATTTT
TRBJ2-1,many,TRBD2,TRBV20-1,CSAYLAGYNEQFF,TGCAGTGCTTATCTAGCGGGGTACAATGAGCAGTTCTTC
TRBJ2-5,many,TRBD2,TRBV10-3,CAIRGFETSDQETQYF,TGTGCCATCAGGGGGTTCGAGACTAGCGACCAAGAGACCCAGTACTTC
TRBJ1-2,few,NA,TRBV3-1,CDSSKGSYGYTF,TGTGACAGCAGCAAAGGGAGCTATGGCTACACCTTC
TRBJ2-2,many,NA,TRBV20-1,CSARPLRPTGELFF,TGCAGCGCGCGTCCTTTAAGGCCCACCGGGGAGCTGTTTTTT
TRBJ1-4,many,NA,TRBV7-2,CASSLGRRAQEKLFF,TGTGCCAGCAGCTTGGGGCGCCGGGCGCAGGAAAAACTGTTTTTT
TRBJ1-2,NA,NA,TRBV12-3/TRBV12-4,CASNSRAGYGYTF,TGTGCCAGCAATTCGCGGGCGGGCTATGGCTACACCTTC
TRBJ1-2,few,NA,TRBV10-3,CAISDPGSTNYGYTF,TGTGCCATCAGTGACCCAGGGAGTACTAACTATGGCTACACCTTC
TRBJ2-4,many,NA,TRBV19,CASRPDGRNIQYF,TGTGCCAGTAGACCTGACGGCAGGAACATTCAGTACTTC